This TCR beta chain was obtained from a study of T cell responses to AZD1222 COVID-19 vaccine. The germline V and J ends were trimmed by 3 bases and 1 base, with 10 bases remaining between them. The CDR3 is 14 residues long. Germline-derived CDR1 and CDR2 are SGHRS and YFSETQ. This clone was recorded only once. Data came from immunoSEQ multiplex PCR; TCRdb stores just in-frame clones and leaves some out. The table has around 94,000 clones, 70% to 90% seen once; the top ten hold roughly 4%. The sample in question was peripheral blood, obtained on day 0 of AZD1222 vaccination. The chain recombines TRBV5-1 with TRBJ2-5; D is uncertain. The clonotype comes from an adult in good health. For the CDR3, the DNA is TGCGCCAGCAGCTCCTGGGGTGGCCAAGAGACCCAGTACTTC. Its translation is CASSSWGGQETQYF.